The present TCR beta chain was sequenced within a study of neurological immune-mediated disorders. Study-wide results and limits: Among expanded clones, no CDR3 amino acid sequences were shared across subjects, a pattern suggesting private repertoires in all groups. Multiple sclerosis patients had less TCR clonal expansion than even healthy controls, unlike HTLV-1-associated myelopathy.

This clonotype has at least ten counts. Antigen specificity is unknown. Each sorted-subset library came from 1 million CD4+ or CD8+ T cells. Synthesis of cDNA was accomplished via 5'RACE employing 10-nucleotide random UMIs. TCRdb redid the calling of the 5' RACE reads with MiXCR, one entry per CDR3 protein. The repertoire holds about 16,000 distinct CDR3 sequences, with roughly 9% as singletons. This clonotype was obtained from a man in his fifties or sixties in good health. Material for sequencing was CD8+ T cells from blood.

The CDR3 sequence: CASSLELAGVNGELFF. As DNA, the CDR3 is TGTGCCAGCAGTTTAGAACTAGCGGGAGTTAACGGGGAGCTGTTTTTT. The chain combines TRBV12-3 or TRBV12-4 with TRBJ2-2, with TRBD2 identical over 11 bases. The CDR3 runs to 16 residues. The junction had 5 bases not matched to a gene; V was cut back by 1 base and J by 7 bases.